These 4 T cell receptor beta chains were all obtained from the same sample, sequenced in a study of blood T cell repertoires in COVID-19. Assay: immunoSEQ multiplex PCR; the TCRdb copy retains only in-frame clones and omits some. The sample shows tens of thousands of clones, about four fifths of them seen only once. What was sequenced was peripheral blood. The receptors were sampled from an elderly man with COVID-19, enrolled during active disease.

This chain connects TRBV6-5 to TRBJ1-2; TRBD1 matches at 9 bases. The junction had 2 bases not matched to a gene; V was cut back by 5 bases and J by 1 base. This CDR3 comprises 14 residues. CDR1 MNHEY and CDR2 SVGAGI come from the germline V gene. The CDR3 loop reads CASSQTGGNYGYTF. The CDR3 coding sequence is TGTGCCAGCAGTCAGACAGGGGGTAACTATGGCTACACCTTC.

The genes are TRBV10-3 and TRBJ2-1; 10 nucleotides line up with TRBD2. Looked up from germline, CDR1 is ENHRY and CDR2 is SYGVKD. V trimming: 0 bases; J trimming: 6 bases; junction bases outside the gene matches: 14. This CDR3 contains 19 residues. In DNA, the CDR3 is TGTGCCATCAGTGAGTCACAACTAGCGGGAATTCGTAGCGGCAATGAGCAGTTCTTC. Amino acid sequence: CAISESQLAGIRSGNEQFF.

CDR3 amino acids: CASSQTGTGGNQPQHF. The CDR3 coding sequence is TGTGCCAGCAGCCAAACCGGGACAGGGGGAAATCAGCCCCAGCATTTT. The chain links TRBV5-5 to TRBJ1-5, with 11 bases matching TRBD1. CDR1 and CDR2 (germline): SGHKS, YYEKEE (reference sequence). Losses at the gene ends were 4 bases for V and 4 bases for J; bases not matched to a gene: 7. The CDR3 contains 16 residues.

The rearrangement joins TRBV6-4 to TRBJ2-3; possible D gene TRBD2, 9 bases. V shed 2 bases and J shed 5 bases, with 17 bases lying between them. Per the germline V gene, CDR1 is MRHNA and CDR2 is SNTAGT. This CDR3 contains 16 residues. The CDR3 loop reads CASSDRTGTSLDTQYF. The CDR3 DNA reads as TGTGCCAGCAGTGACCGGACAGGGACTAGCTTAGATACGCAGTATTTT.